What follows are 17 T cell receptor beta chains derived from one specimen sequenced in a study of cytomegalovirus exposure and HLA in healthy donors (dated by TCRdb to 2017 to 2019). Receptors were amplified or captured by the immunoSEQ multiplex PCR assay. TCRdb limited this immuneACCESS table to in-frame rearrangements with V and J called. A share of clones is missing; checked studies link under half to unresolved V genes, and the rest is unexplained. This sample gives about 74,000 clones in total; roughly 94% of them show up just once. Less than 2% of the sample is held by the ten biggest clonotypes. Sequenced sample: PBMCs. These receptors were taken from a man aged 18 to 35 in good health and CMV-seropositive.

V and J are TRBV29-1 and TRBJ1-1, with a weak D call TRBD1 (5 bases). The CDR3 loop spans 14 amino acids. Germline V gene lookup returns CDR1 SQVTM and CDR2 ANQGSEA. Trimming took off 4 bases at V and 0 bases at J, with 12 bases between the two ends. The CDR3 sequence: CSVGAGLMNTEAFF. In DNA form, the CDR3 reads TGCAGCGTTGGGGCGGGGCTTATGAACACTGAAGCTTTCTTT.

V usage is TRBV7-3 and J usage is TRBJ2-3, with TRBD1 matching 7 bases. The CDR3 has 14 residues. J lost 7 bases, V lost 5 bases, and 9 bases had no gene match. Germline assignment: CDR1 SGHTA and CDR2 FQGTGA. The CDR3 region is CASSTGQAGNTQYF. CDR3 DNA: TGTGCCAGCAGCACAGGACAGGCAGGGAATACGCAGTATTTT.

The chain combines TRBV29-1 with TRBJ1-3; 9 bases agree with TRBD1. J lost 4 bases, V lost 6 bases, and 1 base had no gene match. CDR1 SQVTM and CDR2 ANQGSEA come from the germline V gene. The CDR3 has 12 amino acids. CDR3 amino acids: CSVGQGGNTIYF. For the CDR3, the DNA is TGCAGCGTCGGACAGGGGGGAAACACCATATATTTT.

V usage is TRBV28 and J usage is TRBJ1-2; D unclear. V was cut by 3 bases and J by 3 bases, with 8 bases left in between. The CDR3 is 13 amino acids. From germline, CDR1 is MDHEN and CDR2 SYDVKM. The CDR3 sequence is CASSLIQDYGYTF. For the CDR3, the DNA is TGTGCCAGCAGTTTGATCCAGGACTATGGCTACACCTTC.

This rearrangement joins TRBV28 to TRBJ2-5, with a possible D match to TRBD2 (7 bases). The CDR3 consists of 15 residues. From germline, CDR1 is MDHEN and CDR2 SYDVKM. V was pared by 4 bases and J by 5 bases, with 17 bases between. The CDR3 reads CASSSLRGAGETQYF. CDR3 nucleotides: TGTGCCAGCAGTTCTCTTCGGGGGGCGGGGGAGACCCAGTACTTC.

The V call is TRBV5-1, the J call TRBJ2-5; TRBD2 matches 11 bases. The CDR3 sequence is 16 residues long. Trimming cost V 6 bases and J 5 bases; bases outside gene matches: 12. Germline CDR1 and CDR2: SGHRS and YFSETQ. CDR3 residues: CASTLPGLAARETQYF. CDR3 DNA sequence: TGCGCCAGCACTTTACCGGGACTAGCGGCTCGGGAGACCCAGTACTTC.

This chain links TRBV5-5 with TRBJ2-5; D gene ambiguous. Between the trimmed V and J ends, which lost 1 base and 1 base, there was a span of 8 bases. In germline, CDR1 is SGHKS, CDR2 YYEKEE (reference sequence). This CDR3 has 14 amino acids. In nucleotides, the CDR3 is TGTGCCAGCAGCTTGATGAACAGCCAAGAGACCCAGTACTTC. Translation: CASSLMNSQETQYF.

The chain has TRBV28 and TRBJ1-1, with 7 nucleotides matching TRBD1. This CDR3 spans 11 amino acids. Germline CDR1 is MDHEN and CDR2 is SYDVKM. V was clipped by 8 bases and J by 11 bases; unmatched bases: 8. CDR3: CASYETGVAFF. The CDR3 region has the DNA TGTGCCAGCTATGAAACAGGGGTGGCTTTCTTT.

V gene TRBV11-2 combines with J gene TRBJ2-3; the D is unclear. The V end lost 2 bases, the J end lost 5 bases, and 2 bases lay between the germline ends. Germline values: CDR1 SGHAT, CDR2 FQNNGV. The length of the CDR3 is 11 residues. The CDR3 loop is CASSLQDTQYF. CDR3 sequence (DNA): TGTGCCAGCAGCTTACAAGATACGCAGTATTTT.

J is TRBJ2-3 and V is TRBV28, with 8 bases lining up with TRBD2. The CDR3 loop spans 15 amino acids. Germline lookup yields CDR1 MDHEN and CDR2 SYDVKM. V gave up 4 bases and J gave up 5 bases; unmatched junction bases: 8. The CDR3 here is CASSSRGGRLDTQYF. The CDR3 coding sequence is TGTGCCAGCAGTTCACGCGGGGGGAGACTAGATACGCAGTATTTT.

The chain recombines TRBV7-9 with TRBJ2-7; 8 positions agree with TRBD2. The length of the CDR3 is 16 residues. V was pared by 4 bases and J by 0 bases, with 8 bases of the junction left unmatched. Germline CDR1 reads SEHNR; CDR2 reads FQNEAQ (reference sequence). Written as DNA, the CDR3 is TGTGCCAGCAGCTCGTCGACTAGCGCCCGCTCCTACGAGCAGTACTTC. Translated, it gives CASSSSTSARSYEQYF.

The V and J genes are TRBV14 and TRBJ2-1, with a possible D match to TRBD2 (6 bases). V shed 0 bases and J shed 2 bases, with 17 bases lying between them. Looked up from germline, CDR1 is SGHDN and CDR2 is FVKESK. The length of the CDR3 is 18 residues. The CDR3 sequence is CASSQDRGSRRTYNEQFF. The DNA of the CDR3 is TGTGCCAGCAGCCAAGATCGGGGGTCGCGGAGAACCTACAATGAGCAGTTCTTC.

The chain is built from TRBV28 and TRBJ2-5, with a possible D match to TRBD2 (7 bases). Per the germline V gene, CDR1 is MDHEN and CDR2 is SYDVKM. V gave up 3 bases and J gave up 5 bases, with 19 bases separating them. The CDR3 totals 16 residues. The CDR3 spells CASSFYDAGEGETQYF. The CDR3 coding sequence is TGTGCCAGCAGTTTTTACGACGCAGGGGAGGGGGAGACCCAGTACTTC. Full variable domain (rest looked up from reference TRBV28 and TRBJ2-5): DVKVTQSSRYLVKRTGEKVFLECVQDMDHENMFWYRQDPGLGLRLIYFSYDVKMKEKGDIPEGYSVSREKKERFSLILESASTNQTSMYLCASSFYDAGEGETQYFGPGTRLLVL.

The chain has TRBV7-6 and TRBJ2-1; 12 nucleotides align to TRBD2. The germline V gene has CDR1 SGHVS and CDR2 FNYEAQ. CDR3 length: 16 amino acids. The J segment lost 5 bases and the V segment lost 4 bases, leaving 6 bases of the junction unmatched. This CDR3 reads CASSSVGLAGNNEQFF. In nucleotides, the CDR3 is TGTGCCAGCAGCTCCGTCGGACTAGCGGGGAACAATGAGCAGTTCTTC.

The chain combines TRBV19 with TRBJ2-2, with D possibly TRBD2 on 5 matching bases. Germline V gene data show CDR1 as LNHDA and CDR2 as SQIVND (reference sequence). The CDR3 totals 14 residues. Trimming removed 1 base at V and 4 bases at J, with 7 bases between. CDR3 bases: TGTGCCAGTAGTATAGGAGGAGGCACCGGGGAGCTGTTTTTT. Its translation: CASSIGGGTGELFF.

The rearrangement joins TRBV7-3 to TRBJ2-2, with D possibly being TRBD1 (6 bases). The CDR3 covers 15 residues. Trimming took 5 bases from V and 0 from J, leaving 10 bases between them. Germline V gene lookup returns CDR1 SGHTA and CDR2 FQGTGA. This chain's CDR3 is CASSPRTANTGELFF. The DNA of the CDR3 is TGTGCCAGCAGCCCGAGGACAGCGAACACCGGGGAGCTGTTTTTT. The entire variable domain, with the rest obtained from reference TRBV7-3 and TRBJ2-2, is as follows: GAGVSQTPSNKVTEKGKYVELRCDPISGHTALYWYRQSLGQGPEFLIYFQGTGAADDSGLPNDRFFAVRPEGSVSTLKIQRTERGDSAVYLCASSPRTANTGELFFGEGSRLTVL.

CDR3 loop: CASSTGTGDYTEAFF. The CDR3 DNA reads as TGTGCCAGCAGTACCGGGACAGGAGATTACACTGAAGCTTTCTTT. The chain uses TRBV27 and TRBJ1-1, with 8 bases identical to TRBD1. Losses at the gene ends were 5 bases for V and 3 bases for J; bases not matched to a gene: 8. The CDR3 contains 15 residues. The V gene's germline CDR1 is MNHEY and CDR2 SMNVEV (reference sequence).